A selection of T cell receptor beta chains follows, all from one sample in a study of cytomegalovirus exposure and HLA in healthy donors. Assay used: immunoSEQ multiplex PCR; TCRdb lists only in-frame clones, some missing. The table includes just over 200,000 clones, 80% to 85% detected once. Material for sequencing was PBMCs. The source is a woman aged 40 to 50 in good health and CMV-seronegative. The conserved cysteine and the conserved F or W are not part of the CDR3 here.

J gene	V gene	CDR3 protein
TRBJ1-2	TRBV9	ASSVGDSYGYT
TRBJ2-3	TRBV11-1	ASSRTSADTQY
TRBJ1-2	TRBV4-1	ASSQEYRTDSGYT
TRBJ1-6	TRBV4-1	ASSPAGGDRINSPLH
TRBJ2-2	TRBV14	ASSQVQVAATGELF
TRBJ1-5	TRBV7-2	ASSEDRGRGQPQH
TRBJ2-7	TRBV4-1	ASSQAPTGGTYEQY
TRBJ1-2	TRBV4-2	ASSQGAEGPANYGYT
TRBJ2-1	TRBV7-9	ASSLGTRANEQF
TRBJ2-7	TRBV30	ACTGTATYEQY
TRBJ2-2	TRBV7-9	ASTDGTSDSGELF
TRBJ2-7	TRBV14	ASSPGLAAISYEQY
TRBJ1-4	TRBV9	ASSASTTGGYEKLF
TRBJ1-6	TRBV5-1	ASSLGQGPTPLH
TRBJ1-1	TRBV15	ATSREPGKGTEAF
TRBJ2-5	TRBV11-2	ASSSKRPQETQY
TRBJ1-2	TRBV21-1	ASSIHSGTNYGYT
TRBJ1-4	TRBV29-1	SAGYNEKLF
TRBJ2-7	TRBV5-5	ASSRVRRYEQY
TRBJ2-7	TRBV10-3	AIRTTSSYEQY
TRBJ1-2	TRBV5-3	ARSRDVNYGYT
TRBJ2-7	TRBV6-5	ATQGQTYEQY
TRBJ1-2	TRBV5-4	ASSLVQYYGYT
TRBJ2-2	TRBV5-1	ASSRDRTGELF